This record concerns one T cell receptor (beta chain) sequence. As yet, its antigen is unknown. The sample originates from a study of Graves' ophthalmopathy and Graves' hyperthyroidism. Having ophthalmopathy, the donors showed moderate-to-severe activity, CAS ≥3 and NOSPECS ≥4, with disease lasting under 3 months. Diagnostic conclusions were grounded in clinical symptoms, serum thyroxine, TRAb, thyroid ultrasound and orbital computed tomography. The CDR3 extends over 14 amino acids. The germline V gene has CDR1 ENHRY and CDR2 SYGVKD. The trim removed 11 bases at V and 13 bases at J, leaving 17 bases unmatched. CDR3 regions of TCR beta were amplified from RNA transcripts. The first round was an RT-PCR with HTBI primers, and the second round was a multiplex PCR. Each CDR3 protein is one row after TCRdb ran MiXCR on the multiplex PCR reads. This sample has hundreds of thousands of distinct CDR3 sequences; 40% occur once, and the top ten carry about 40%.

Overall study findings and caveats: Stable hyperthyroidism and ophthalmopathy were told apart by a 13-signature model, which achieved about 88% sensitivity and 81.08% specificity.

This rearrangement joins TRBV10-3 to TRBJ1-4; 9 nucleotides agree with TRBD1. This receptor was taken from an adult man with Graves' ophthalmopathy. The sequencing input was peripheral blood. The CDR3 protein is CAVIQGASGKLLFF. The CDR3 bases are TGTGCCGTAATACAGGGGGCATCTGGGAAGTTACTGTTTTTT.